This T cell receptor beta chain was found in a study of shared clonotypes between healthy human individuals. Whole-study context: Three plates each covered CD4 naive and memory; CD8 naive two, CD8 memory one. Whole-study findings and limits: Since donors were few, the genetic and exposure-history diversity represented was limited.

The ends lost 2 bases at V and 0 bases at J; junction bases unmatched: 6. This CDR3 is 18 amino acids long. Germline values: CDR1 SGHKS, CDR2 YYEKEE (reference sequence). The protocol was immunoSEQ multiplex PCR, while the TCRdb copy is restricted to in-frame clones and leaves out a portion. The data show about 820,000 clones, with 80% to 95% seen just once and less than 25% held by the top ten. Naive CD8 cells comprised CD45RO-negative, CCR7-positively selected cells, excluding terminally differentiated effector memory CD45RA+ cells. All participating donors were Caucasian adults from Nashville, Tennessee. Of note for this clone: As yet, its antigen is unknown.

The sequence derives from a man aged 25 to 45 in good health. This sequence joins TRBV5-5 and TRBJ1-4; 11 bases map to TRBD1. Sequencing was done on a sample of naive CD8+ T cells sorted from blood. This chain's CDR3 is CASSFGTGGPATNEKLFF. CDR3 nucleotide sequence: TGTGCCAGCAGCTTCGGGACAGGGGGACCCGCAACTAATGAAAAACTGTTTTTT.